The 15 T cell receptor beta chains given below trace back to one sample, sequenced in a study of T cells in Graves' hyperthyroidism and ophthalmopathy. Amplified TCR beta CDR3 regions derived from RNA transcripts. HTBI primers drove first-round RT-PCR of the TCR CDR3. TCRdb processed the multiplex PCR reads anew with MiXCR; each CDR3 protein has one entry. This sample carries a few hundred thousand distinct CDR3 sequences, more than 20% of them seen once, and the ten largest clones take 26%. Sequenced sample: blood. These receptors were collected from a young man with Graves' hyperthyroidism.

The CDR3 DNA is TGTGCCAGCAGTGAAGAGGCCAAGATCCTCTATGGCTACACCTTC. This sequence encodes CASSEEAKILYGYTF. V gene TRBV2 combines with J gene TRBJ1-2; no definite D call. This CDR3 has 15 residues. Trimming took 1 base from V and 4 from J, leaving 13 bases between them. Germline CDR1 and CDR2: SNHLY and FYNNEI.

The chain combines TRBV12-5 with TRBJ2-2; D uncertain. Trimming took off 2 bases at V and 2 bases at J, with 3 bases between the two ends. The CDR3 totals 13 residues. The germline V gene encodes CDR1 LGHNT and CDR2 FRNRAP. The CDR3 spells CASGLSNTGELFF. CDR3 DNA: TGTGCTAGTGGTTTGAGCAACACCGGGGAGCTGTTTTTT.

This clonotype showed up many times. The CDR3 DNA reads as TGTGCCAGCAGTCAGACAGGGTTAGACACCGGGGAGCTGTTTTTT. It translates to CASSQTGLDTGELFF. The J gene is TRBJ2-2, the V gene TRBV6-1; 7 nucleotides line up with TRBD1. The ends lost 5 bases at V and 3 bases at J; junction bases unmatched: 6. The CDR3 loop spans 15 amino acids. Per germline, CDR1 MNHNS and CDR2 SASEGT.

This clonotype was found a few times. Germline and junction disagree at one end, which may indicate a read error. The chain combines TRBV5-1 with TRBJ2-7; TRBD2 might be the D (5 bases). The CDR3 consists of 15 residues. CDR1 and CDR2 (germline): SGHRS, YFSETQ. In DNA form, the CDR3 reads TGCGCCAGCCGCTTGGACGCGGAGAGGGCCTACGAGCAGTACTTC. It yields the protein CASRLDAERAYEQYF.

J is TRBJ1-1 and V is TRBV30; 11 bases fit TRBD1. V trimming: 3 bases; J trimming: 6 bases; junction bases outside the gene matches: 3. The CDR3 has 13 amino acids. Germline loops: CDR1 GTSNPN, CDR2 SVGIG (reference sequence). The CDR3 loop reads CAWSGQGASEAFF. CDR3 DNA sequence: TGTGCCTGGAGCGGACAGGGGGCCTCTGAAGCTTTCTTT.

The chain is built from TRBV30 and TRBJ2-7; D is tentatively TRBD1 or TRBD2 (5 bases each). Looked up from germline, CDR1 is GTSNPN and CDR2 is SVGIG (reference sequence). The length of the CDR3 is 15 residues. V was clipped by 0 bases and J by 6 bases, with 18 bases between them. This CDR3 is CAWSVTGPGRGEQYF. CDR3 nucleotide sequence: TGTGCCTGGAGTGTAACGGGGCCAGGTCGGGGCGAGCAGTACTTC.

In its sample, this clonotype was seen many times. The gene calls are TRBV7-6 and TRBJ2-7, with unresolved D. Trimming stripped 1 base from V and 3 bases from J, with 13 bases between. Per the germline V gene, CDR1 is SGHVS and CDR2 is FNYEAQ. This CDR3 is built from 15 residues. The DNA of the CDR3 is TGTGCCAGCAGCTTAGGATCAGCCACATACTACGAGCAGTACTTC. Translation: CASSLGSATYYEQYF.

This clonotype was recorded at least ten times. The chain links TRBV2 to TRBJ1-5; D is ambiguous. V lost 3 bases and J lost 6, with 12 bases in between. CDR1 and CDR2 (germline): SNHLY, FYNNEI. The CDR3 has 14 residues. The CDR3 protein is CASSEREGGQPQHF. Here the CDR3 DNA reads TGTGCCAGCAGTGAGCGGGAGGGAGGTCAGCCCCAGCATTTT.

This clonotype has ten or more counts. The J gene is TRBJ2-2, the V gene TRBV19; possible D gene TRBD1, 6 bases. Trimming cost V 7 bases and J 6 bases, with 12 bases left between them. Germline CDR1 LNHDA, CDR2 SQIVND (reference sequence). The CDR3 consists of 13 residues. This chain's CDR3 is CASNNQGSGELFF. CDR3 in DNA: TGTGCCAGTAACAACCAGGGGTCCGGGGAGCTGTTTTTT.

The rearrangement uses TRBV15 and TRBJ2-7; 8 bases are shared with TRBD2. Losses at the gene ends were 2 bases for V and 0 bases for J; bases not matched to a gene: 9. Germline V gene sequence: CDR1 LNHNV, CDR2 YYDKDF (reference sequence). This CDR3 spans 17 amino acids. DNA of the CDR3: TGTGCCACCAGCAGATCTACTAGCGGACCCACCTCCTACGAGCAGTACTTC. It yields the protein CATSRSTSGPTSYEQYF.

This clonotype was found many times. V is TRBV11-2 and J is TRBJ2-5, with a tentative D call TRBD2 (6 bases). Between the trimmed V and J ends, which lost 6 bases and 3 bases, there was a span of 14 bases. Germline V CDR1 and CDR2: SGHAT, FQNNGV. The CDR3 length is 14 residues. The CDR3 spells CASSSLGGKETQYF. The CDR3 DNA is TGTGCCAGCAGTTCCCTGGGGGGAAAAGAGACCCAGTACTTC.

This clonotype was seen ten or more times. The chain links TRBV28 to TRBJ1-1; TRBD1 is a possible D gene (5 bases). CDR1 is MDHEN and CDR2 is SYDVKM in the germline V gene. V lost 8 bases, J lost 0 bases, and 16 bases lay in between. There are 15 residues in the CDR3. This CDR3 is CASGTWGRLNTEAFF. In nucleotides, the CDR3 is TGTGCCAGCGGAACCTGGGGACGGCTGAACACTGAAGCTTTCTTT.

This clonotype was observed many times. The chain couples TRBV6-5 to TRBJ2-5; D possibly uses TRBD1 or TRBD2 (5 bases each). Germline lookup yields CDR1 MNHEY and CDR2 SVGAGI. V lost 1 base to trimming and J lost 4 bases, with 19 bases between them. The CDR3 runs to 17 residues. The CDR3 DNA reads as TGTGCCAGCAGTTACTATCCGGGGCCGAGGGCGGGAGAGACCCAGTACTTC. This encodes CASSYYPGPRAGETQYF.

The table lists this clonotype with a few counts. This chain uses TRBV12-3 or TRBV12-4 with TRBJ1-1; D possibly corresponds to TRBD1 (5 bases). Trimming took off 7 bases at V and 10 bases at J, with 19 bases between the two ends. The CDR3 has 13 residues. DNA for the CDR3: TGTGCCAGCACTACCGGGGCCGCGAATGGAGCTTTCTTT. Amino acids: CASTTGAANGAFF.

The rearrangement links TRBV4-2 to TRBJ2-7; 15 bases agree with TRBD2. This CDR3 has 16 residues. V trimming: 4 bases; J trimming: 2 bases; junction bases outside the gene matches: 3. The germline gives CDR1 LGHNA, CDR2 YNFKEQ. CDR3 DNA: TGTGCCAGCAGCCGGACTAGCGGGGGGGTTACCTACGAGCAGTACTTC. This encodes CASSRTSGGVTYEQYF.